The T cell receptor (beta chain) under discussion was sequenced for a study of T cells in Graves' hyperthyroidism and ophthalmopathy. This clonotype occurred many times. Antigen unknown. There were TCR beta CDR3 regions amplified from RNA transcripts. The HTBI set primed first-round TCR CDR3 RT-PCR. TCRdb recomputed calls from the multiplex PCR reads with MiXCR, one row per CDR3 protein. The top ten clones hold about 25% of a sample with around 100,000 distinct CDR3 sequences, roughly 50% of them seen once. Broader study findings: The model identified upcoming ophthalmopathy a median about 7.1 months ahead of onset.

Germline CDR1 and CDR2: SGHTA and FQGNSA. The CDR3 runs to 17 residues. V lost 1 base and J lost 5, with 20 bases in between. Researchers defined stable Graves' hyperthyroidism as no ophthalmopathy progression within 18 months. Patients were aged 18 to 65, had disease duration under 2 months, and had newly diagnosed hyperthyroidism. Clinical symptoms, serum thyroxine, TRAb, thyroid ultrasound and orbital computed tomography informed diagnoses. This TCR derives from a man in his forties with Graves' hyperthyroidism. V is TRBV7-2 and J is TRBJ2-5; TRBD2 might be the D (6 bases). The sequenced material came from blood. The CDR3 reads CASSLGSPVGRLETQYF. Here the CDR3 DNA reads TGTGCCAGCAGCTTAGGTTCCCCCGTCGGGAGATTGGAGACCCAGTACTTC.